Listed below are T cell receptor beta chains from one sample, sequenced in a study of T cell repertoires in cytomegalovirus infection. These receptors' targets are unknown. TCRdb recomputed calls from the reads with MiXCR, one row per CDR3 protein. The sample consists of 550,000 to 700,000 distinct CDR3 sequences, about 40% of them appearing once. The starting material was cultured PBMCs, obtained from culture after CMV antigen stimulation. These TCRs come from a human donor in good health (CMV status not recorded). Some clones in this sample may be carry-over from other donors' samples. Both conserved end residues are part of each CDR3. A D gene is named only where the DNA matches it firmly. Rows give clone size only sometimes, using once, few, many, or a class for an expanded clone.

D gene	V gene	clone size	J gene	CDR3 DNA	CDR3 protein
TRBD2	TRBV6-2/TRBV6-3	-	TRBJ2-2	TGTGCCAGCAGGGGTACTAGCGGGAGTCTCACCGGGGAGCTGTTTTTT	CASRGTSGSLTGELFF
-	TRBV6-1	-	TRBJ2-1	TGTGCCAGCAGGACCTGGTGGAACAATGAGCAGTTCTTC	CASRTWWNNEQFF
TRBD1	TRBV4-1	-	TRBJ1-5	TGCGCCAGCAGCCAAGATGACAGGGGCAATCAGCCCCAGCATTTT	CASSQDDRGNQPQHF
-	TRBV7-2	many	TRBJ2-1	TGTGCCAGCAGCACCAGGGGCTGGGTTCGGTTCTTC	CASSTRGWVRFF
TRBD1	TRBV27	few	TRBJ1-6	TGTGCCAGCAGTTGGTACAGGGGGCCGGCTTTATATTCACCCCTCCACTTT	CASSWYRGPALYSPLHF
TRBD1	TRBV5-1	-	TRBJ1-3	TGCGCCAGCAGAGACGGGACAGGCAACTCTGGAAACACCATATATTTT	CASRDGTGNSGNTIYF
-	TRBV7-6	-	TRBJ2-7	TGTGCCAGCAGCTCTAGTCGCATCGGGGGCTACGAGCAGTACTTC	CASSSSRIGGYEQYF
-	TRBV7-2	many	TRBJ1-2	TGTGCCAGCAGCTTCATTACAGCTTATGGCTACACCTTC	CASSFITAYGYTF
-	TRBV12-3/TRBV12-4	once	TRBJ2-3	TGTGCCAGCCCCTGGGGCGGTGAGCAGTATTTT	CASPWGGEQYF
-	TRBV5-5	few	TRBJ1-4	TGTGCCAGCAGCTTGGTCGATAATGAAAAACTGTTTTTT	CASSLVDNEKLFF
-	TRBV27	few	TRBJ1-6	TGTGCCAGCAGGGCGACGTATGTAGATAATTCACCCCTCCACTTT	CASRATYVDNSPLHF
-	TRBV2	-	TRBJ1-1	TGTGCCAGCAGTAAAGGACACCCCAGCACTGAAGCTTTCTTT	CASSKGHPSTEAFF
-	TRBV19	many	TRBJ2-7	TGTGCCAGTAGCCCAGCAGGGTGGTCCTACGAGCAGTACTTC	CASSPAGWSYEQYF
TRBD2	TRBV7-2	many	TRBJ2-1	TGTGCCAGCAGCTTAAACCCCACTAGCGGGATTTACAATGAGCAGTTCTTC	CASSLNPTSGIYNEQFF
-	TRBV19	-	TRBJ1-6	TGTGCCAGTAGTTCCGACTTCGGGGGGTCCAATTCACCCCTCCACTTT	CASSSDFGGSNSPLHF
-	TRBV19	-	TRBJ1-5	TGTGCCAGTAGTATCGGGAATAGCAATCAGCCCCAGCATTTT	CASSIGNSNQPQHF
-	TRBV12-3/TRBV12-4	-	TRBJ2-3	TGTGCCAGCAGTTCAGGGGGAGGGGAAGATACGCAGTATTTT	CASSSGGGEDTQYF
TRBD1	TRBV6-2/TRBV6-3	few	TRBJ2-1	TGTGCCATCGGGACAGGGGCCCACAATGAGCAGTTCTTC	CAIGTGAHNEQFF
TRBD1	TRBV11-2	-	TRBJ2-3	TGTGCCAGCAGCATGACAGGGGGCTACGATACGCAGTATTTT	CASSMTGGYDTQYF
-	TRBV27	few	TRBJ2-7	TGTGCCAGCAGTGGGCGGGACAGAAAGTCCTACGAGCAGTACTTC	CASSGRDRKSYEQYF
TRBD1	TRBV20-1	few	TRBJ2-3	TGCAGTGCTCTTACAGGGGGCGACCCCACAGATACGCAGTATTTT	CSALTGGDPTDTQYF
TRBD2	TRBV7-2	many	TRBJ2-7	TGTGCCAGCAGCCTAAGCGGGGCCGCGACCTACGAGCAGTACTTC	CASSLSGAATYEQYF
-	TRBV4-3	few	TRBJ1-1	TGCGCCAGCAGCCAGGCCACGGGACACACTGAAGCTTTCTTT	CASSQATGHTEAFF
-	TRBV12-3/TRBV12-4	-	TRBJ2-1	TGTGCCAGCAGTTTTTACAGGTACAATGAGCAGTTCTTC	CASSFYRYNEQFF
-	TRBV18	-	TRBJ1-5	TGTGCCAGCTCACCACTTCGGGAGGAGCCCCAGCATTTT	CASSPLREEPQHF
-	TRBV7-9	few	TRBJ2-5	TGTGCCAGCAGCTTTTCAGTGTTACTTCAAGAGACCCAGTACTTC	CASSFSVLLQETQYF
-	TRBV6-1	many	TRBJ2-7	TGTGCCAGCAGTGGAATCTACGAGCAGTACTTC	CASSGIYEQYF
-	TRBV4-3	-	TRBJ1-5	TGCGCCAGCAGCCGCAATAACGGATTCGGACAGCCCCAGCATTTT	CASSRNNGFGQPQHF
-	TRBV10-2	-	TRBJ1-6	TGCGCCAGCGGAGGGGGGGTGAATTCACCCCTCCACTTT	CASGGGVNSPLHF
-	TRBV7-6	few	TRBJ2-3	TGTGCCAGCACTGGGGGCGGCACAGATACGCAGTATTTT	CASTGGGTDTQYF
TRBD2	TRBV5-1	-	TRBJ2-5	TGCGCCAGCAGTTCAGCTGGGACTAGCGAAGAGACCCAGTACTTC	CASSSAGTSEETQYF
TRBD2	TRBV11-2	-	TRBJ2-3	TGTGCCAGCAGCCCCGGACTAGCGGTCGACGACACAGATACGCAGTATTTT	CASSPGLAVDDTDTQYF
-	TRBV10-3	-	TRBJ1-6	TGTGCCATCAGTGAAGGTGCTTCACCCCTCCACTTT	CAISEGASPLHF
-	TRBV27	few	TRBJ1-2	TGTCGTCTAGGGGGGGTCGGCTACACCTTC	CRLGGVGYTF
TRBD1	TRBV29-1	-	TRBJ1-4	TGCAGCGTGGTCACAGGGACAGGGGGCCTAGAAAAACTGTTTTTT	CSVVTGTGGLEKLFF
TRBD1	TRBV29-1	-	TRBJ1-2	TGCAGCGCCCTCGGACAGGGCTATGGCTACACCTTC	CSALGQGYGYTF
-	TRBV29-1	few	TRBJ2-7	TGCAGCGGTAAAGGAGGAGGGACCTACGAGCAGTACTTC	CSGKGGGTYEQYF
-	TRBV12-3/TRBV12-4	-	TRBJ1-3	TGTGCCAGCAGTTTACATTCTTCACAGGGTCGAAAGGGCTCTGGAAACACCATATATTTT	CASSLHSSQGRKGSGNTIYF
TRBD1	TRBV15	-	TRBJ2-1	TGTGCCACCAGCCCCACCCGGGACAGGGGGCGGAATGAGCAGTTCTTC	CATSPTRDRGRNEQFF
-	TRBV19	-	TRBJ1-5	TGTGCCAGTAGTCTACCTCCAGGGGGCAATCAGCCCCAGCATTTT	CASSLPPGGNQPQHF
TRBD2	TRBV12-3/TRBV12-4	few	TRBJ2-7	TGTGCCAGGCCTGGTACTAGCGGGAGGACCTACGAGCAGTACTTC	CARPGTSGRTYEQYF
-	TRBV11-3	few	TRBJ2-3	TGTGCCAGCAGCCCGCGTGGCGGAGATGGGTCAGATACGCAGTATTTT	CASSPRGGDGSDTQYF
-	TRBV5-1	-	TRBJ2-3	TGCGCCAGCAGCTTGGCTCTCACCGCTGTAGGAGATACGCAGTATTTT	CASSLALTAVGDTQYF
-	TRBV7-2	few	TRBJ2-2	TGTGCCAGCAGCTTAACAGCAATCGGGGAGCTGTTTTTT	CASSLTAIGELFF
-	TRBV7-2	-	TRBJ2-5	TGTGCCAGCAGTTCAAGATGGGGGACCCAGTACTTC	CASSSRWGTQYF